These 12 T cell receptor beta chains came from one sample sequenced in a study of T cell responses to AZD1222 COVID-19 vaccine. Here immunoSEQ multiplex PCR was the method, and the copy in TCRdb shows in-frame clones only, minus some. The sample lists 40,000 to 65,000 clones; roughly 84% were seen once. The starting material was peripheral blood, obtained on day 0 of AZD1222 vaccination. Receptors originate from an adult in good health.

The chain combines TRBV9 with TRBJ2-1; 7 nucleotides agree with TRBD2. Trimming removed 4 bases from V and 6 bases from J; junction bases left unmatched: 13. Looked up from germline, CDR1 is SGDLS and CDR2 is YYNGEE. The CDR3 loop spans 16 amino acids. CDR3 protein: CASSPRGDVKGNEQFF. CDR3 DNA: TGTGCCAGCAGCCCCCGGGGGGACGTGAAGGGCAATGAGCAGTTCTTC. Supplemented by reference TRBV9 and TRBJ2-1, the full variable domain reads DSGVTQTPKHLITATGQRVTLRCSPRSGDLSVYWYQQSLDQGLQFLIQYYNGEERAKGNILERFSAQQFPDLHSELNLSSLELGDSALYFCASSPRGDVKGNEQFFGPGTRLTVL.

CDR3 nucleotides: TGTGCCAGCAGCCAAGATCGCGGGACTAGCTATGAGCAGTTCTTC. This sequence encodes CASSQDRGTSYEQFF. The chain combines TRBV3-1 (or the pseudogene TRBV3-2) with TRBJ2-1; TRBD2 agrees at 9 bases. The CDR3 is 15 residues long. Germline values: CDR1 LGHDT, CDR2 YNNKEL (reference sequence). V was clipped by 0 bases and J by 8 bases; unmatched bases: 5.

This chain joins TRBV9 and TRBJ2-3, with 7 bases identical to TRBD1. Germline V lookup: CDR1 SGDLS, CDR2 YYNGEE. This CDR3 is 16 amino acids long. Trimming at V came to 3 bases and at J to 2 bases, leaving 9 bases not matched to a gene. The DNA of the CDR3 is TGTGCCAGCAGCGCCCGGGGACAGCCAAACACAGATACGCAGTATTTT. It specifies CASSARGQPNTDTQYF.

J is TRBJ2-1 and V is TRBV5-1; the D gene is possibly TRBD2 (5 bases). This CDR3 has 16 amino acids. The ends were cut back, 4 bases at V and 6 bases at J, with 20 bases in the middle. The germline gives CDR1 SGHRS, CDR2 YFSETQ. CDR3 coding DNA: TGCGCCAGCAGCCCCCAGGTTGGTAGCGTTGGCAATGAGCAGTTCTTC. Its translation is CASSPQVGSVGNEQFF.

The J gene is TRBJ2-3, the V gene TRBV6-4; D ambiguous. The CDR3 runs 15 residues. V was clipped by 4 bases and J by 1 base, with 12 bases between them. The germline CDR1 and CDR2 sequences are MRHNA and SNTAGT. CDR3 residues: CASSAGPWGTDTQYF. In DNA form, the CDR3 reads TGTGCCAGCAGTGCCGGGCCCTGGGGCACAGATACGCAGTATTTT.

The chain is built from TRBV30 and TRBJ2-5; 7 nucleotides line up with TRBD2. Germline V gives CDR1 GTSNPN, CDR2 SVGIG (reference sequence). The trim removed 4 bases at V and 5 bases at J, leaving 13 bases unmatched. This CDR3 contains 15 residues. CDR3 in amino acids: CAWNRGGRGGETQYF. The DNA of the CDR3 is TGTGCCTGGAACCGTGGCGGGAGAGGCGGGGAGACCCAGTACTTC.

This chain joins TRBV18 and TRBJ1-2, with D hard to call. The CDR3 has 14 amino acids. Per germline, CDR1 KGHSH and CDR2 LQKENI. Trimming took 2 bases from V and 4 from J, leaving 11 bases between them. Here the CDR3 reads CASSPSASPYGYTF. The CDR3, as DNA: TGTGCCAGCTCACCATCCGCAAGCCCCTATGGCTACACCTTC.

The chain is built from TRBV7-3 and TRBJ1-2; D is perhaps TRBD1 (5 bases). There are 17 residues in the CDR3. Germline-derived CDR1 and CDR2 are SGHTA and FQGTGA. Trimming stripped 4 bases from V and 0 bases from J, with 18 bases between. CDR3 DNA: TGTGCCAGCAGCTCCAAAAACCAGGGTTCAGCTAACTATGGCTACACCTTC. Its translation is CASSSKNQGSANYGYTF.

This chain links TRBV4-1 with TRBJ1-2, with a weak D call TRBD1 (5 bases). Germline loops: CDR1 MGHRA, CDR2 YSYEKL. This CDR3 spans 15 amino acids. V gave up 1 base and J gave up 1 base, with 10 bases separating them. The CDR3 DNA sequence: TGCGCCAGCAGCCAAGGTCGACAGCTTAACTATGGCTACACCTTC. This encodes CASSQGRQLNYGYTF.

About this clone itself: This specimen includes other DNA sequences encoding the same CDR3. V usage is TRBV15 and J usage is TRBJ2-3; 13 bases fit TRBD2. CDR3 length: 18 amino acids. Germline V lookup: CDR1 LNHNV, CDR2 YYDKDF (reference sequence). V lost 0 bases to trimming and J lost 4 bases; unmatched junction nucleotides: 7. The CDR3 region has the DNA TGTGCCACCAGCAGAGATCGGACTAGCGGGAGTTGGGCAGATACGCAGTATTTT. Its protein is CATSRDRTSGSWADTQYF. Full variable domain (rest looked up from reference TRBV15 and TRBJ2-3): DAMVIQNPRYQVTQFGKPVTLSCSQTLNHNVMYWYQQKSSQAPKLLFHYYDKDFNNEADTPDNFQSRRPNTSFCFLDIRSPGLGDTAMYLCATSRDRTSGSWADTQYFGPGTRLTVL.

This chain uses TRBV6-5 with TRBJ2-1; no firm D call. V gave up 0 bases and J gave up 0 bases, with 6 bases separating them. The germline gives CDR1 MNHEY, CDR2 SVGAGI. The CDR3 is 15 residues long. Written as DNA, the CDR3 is TGTGCCAGCAGTTACTCTCATCGCTCCTACAATGAGCAGTTCTTC. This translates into CASSYSHRSYNEQFF.

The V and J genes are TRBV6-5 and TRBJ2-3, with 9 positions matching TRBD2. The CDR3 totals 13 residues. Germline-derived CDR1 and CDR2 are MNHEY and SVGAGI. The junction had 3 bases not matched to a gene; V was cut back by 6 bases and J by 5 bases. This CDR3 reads CASSGSGRDTQYF. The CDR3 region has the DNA TGTGCCAGCAGCGGTAGCGGGAGAGATACGCAGTATTTT.